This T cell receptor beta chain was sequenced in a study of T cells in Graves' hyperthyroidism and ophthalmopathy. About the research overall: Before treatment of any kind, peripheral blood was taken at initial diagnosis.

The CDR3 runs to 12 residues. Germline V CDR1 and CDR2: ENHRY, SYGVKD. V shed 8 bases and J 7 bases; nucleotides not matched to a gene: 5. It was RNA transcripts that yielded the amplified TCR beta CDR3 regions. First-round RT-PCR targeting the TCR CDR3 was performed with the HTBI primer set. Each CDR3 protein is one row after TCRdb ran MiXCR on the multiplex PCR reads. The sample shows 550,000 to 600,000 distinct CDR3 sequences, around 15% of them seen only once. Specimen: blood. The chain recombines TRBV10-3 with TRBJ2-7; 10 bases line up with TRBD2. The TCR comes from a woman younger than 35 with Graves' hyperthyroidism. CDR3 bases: TGTGCCATCGCTAGCGGGAGTCAAGAGCAGTACTTC. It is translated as CAIASGSQEQYF.